This T cell receptor (beta chain) was obtained from a study of T cell responses to AZD1222 COVID-19 vaccine. The study's findings and limits: Compared with day 0, the breadth and depth of the Spike-specific TCR repertoire rose significantly after two doses of AZD1222. Mostly white British, mostly female donors; authors suggested clonal diversity may be underestimated. None of the repertoires were sampled until the peak T cell response had passed.

Some clones are missing from TCRdb's copy, which holds only in-frame ones; the method was immunoSEQ multiplex PCR. The table has 250,000 to 300,000 clones, about 94% seen once. CDR3 size: 16 residues. Second-dose recipients at about 4 or about 12 weeks were treated as one pooled group. Comments on this clone: Its target is unknown.

The J gene is TRBJ1-5, the V gene TRBV1; the table's D call TRBD1 went unverified against the DNA. TRBV1 is noted as a pseudogene. The origin of this receptor is an adult who received the AZD1222 COVID-19 vaccine. Sequenced here: peripheral blood, sampled 28 days after the second AZD1222 dose. As DNA, the CDR3 is TGCACCAGCAGCCCACCTCTTGTCAGTTTCAATCAGCCCCAGCATTTT. This gives the protein CTSSPPLVSFNQPQHF.